These T cell receptor beta chains were read from a single sample in a study of T cells in Graves' hyperthyroidism and ophthalmopathy. TCRdb called the multiplex PCR reads again in MiXCR, with one record for every CDR3 protein. This repertoire shows about 560,000 distinct CDR3 sequences, 12% to 15% found once; its top ten account for approximately 15%. The sequenced sample consisted of blood. These receptors came from a woman aged 40 to 55 with Graves' hyperthyroidism. The CDR3 runs from the conserved cysteine through the conserved F or W. The order of the fields is clone size, J gene, V gene, D gene, CDR3 length, CDR3 DNA, CDR3 protein. D genes are given only for firm matches. Rows give clone size only sometimes, using once, few, many, or a class for an expanded clone.

clone_size: few; j_call: TRBJ2-5; v_call: TRBV7-2; d_call: TRBD2; cdr3_length: 15; cdr3_nt: TGTGCCAGCAGCTTGACTAGCGGGAGACAAGAGACCCAGTACTTC; cdr3_aa: CASSLTSGRQETQYF
clone_size: .; j_call: TRBJ1-1; v_call: TRBV3-1; d_call: TRBD1; cdr3_length: 15; cdr3_nt: TGTGCCAGCAGCCCAAGAAAAGACAGGGGGGGAGAAGCTTTCTTT; cdr3_aa: CASSPRKDRGGEAFF
clone_size: many; j_call: TRBJ2-4; v_call: TRBV6-5; d_call: .; cdr3_length: 16; cdr3_nt: TGTGCCAGCAGTTACACAGGGGAGGTGGCCAAAAACATTCAGTACTTC; cdr3_aa: CASSYTGEVAKNIQYF
clone_size: many; j_call: TRBJ2-7; v_call: TRBV5-1; d_call: TRBD1; cdr3_length: 14; cdr3_nt: TGCGCCAGCAGCAGCGGACAGGGCGGTGGCGAGCAGTACTTC; cdr3_aa: CASSSGQGGGEQYF
clone_size: .; j_call: TRBJ2-1; v_call: TRBV20-1; d_call: .; cdr3_length: 15; cdr3_nt: TGCAGTGCTAGACCGGGACTCACACGATACAATGAGCAGTTCTTC; cdr3_aa: CSARPGLTRYNEQFF
clone_size: .; j_call: TRBJ1-2; v_call: TRBV20-1; d_call: TRBD1; cdr3_length: 13; cdr3_nt: TGCAGTGCTACCGGGACAGGGAACTATGGCTACACCTTC; cdr3_aa: CSATGTGNYGYTF
clone_size: .; j_call: TRBJ2-2; v_call: TRBV7-9; d_call: TRBD2; cdr3_length: 16; cdr3_nt: TGTGCCAGCAGCCAACTAGCGGGAGGGCCCATCGGGGAGCTGTTTTTT; cdr3_aa: CASSQLAGGPIGELFF
clone_size: many; j_call: TRBJ2-7; v_call: TRBV20-1; d_call: TRBD2; cdr3_length: 13; cdr3_nt: TGCAGTGCTAGATCGAGCGGGAGAAACGAGCAGTACTTC; cdr3_aa: CSARSSGRNEQYF
clone_size: many; j_call: TRBJ2-1; v_call: TRBV29-1; d_call: .; cdr3_length: 15; cdr3_nt: TGCAGCGTTGAAGGGAACAGGGTACCCTACAATGAGCAGTTCTTC; cdr3_aa: CSVEGNRVPYNEQFF
clone_size: many; j_call: TRBJ2-3; v_call: TRBV28; d_call: TRBD1; cdr3_length: 15; cdr3_nt: TGTGCCAGCAGTTCCCTGGACAGGGGGATAGATACGCAGTATTTT; cdr3_aa: CASSSLDRGIDTQYF
clone_size: many; j_call: TRBJ1-4; v_call: TRBV30; d_call: .; cdr3_length: 14; cdr3_nt: TGTGCCTGGAGTACGGGACCCTTCGGTGAAAAACTGTTTTTT; cdr3_aa: CAWSTGPFGEKLFF
clone_size: many; j_call: TRBJ2-1; v_call: TRBV5-5; d_call: .; cdr3_length: 13; cdr3_nt: TGTGCCAGCAGCATCCTTCAGGGCAATGAGCAGTTCTTC; cdr3_aa: CASSILQGNEQFF
clone_size: many; j_call: TRBJ2-6; v_call: TRBV6-1; d_call: .; cdr3_length: 15; cdr3_nt: TGTGCCAGCAGGCCTCAGGGATCTGGGGCCAACGTCCTGACTTTC; cdr3_aa: CASRPQGSGANVLTF
clone_size: many; j_call: TRBJ2-1; v_call: TRBV12-3/TRBV12-4; d_call: TRBD2; cdr3_length: 16; cdr3_nt: TGTGCCAGCAGCACCCAAGGTAGCGGGTATTACAATGAGCAGTTCTTC; cdr3_aa: CASSTQGSGYYNEQFF
clone_size: many; j_call: TRBJ2-7; v_call: TRBV20-1; d_call: TRBD2; cdr3_length: 15; cdr3_nt: TGCAGTGCTAGAGATCGGGGAGCGGGAGGGGACGAGCAGTACTTC; cdr3_aa: CSARDRGAGGDEQYF
clone_size: .; j_call: TRBJ1-5; v_call: TRBV4-2; d_call: .; cdr3_length: 16; cdr3_nt: TGTGCCAGCAGCCAAGATTGGGCAGGGGGCAATCAGCCCCAGCATTTT; cdr3_aa: CASSQDWAGGNQPQHF
clone_size: .; j_call: TRBJ1-5; v_call: TRBV12-3/TRBV12-4; d_call: TRBD1; cdr3_length: 15; cdr3_nt: TGTGCCAGCAGTTTCAGACAGGGCAAAGACCAGCCCCAGCATTTT; cdr3_aa: CASSFRQGKDQPQHF
clone_size: many; j_call: TRBJ1-6; v_call: TRBV7-9; d_call: TRBD1; cdr3_length: 14; cdr3_nt: TGTGCCAGCAGAAGCAGGGGGGCGAGTTCACCCCTCCACTTT; cdr3_aa: CASRSRGASSPLHF
clone_size: .; j_call: TRBJ2-5; v_call: TRBV2; d_call: .; cdr3_length: 13; cdr3_nt: TGTGCCTTGGAGGGGAATTCACAAGAGACCCAGTACTTC; cdr3_aa: CALEGNSQETQYF
clone_size: many; j_call: TRBJ2-7; v_call: TRBV7-2; d_call: TRBD2; cdr3_length: 15; cdr3_nt: TGTGCCAGCAGCTCCACGACTAGCGGTTCCTACGAGCAGTACTTC; cdr3_aa: CASSSTTSGSYEQYF
clone_size: .; j_call: TRBJ1-1; v_call: TRBV24-1; d_call: .; cdr3_length: 13; cdr3_nt: TGTGCCACCAGTGATTCCTCATTGACTGAAGCTTTCTTT; cdr3_aa: CATSDSSLTEAFF
clone_size: many; j_call: TRBJ1-1; v_call: TRBV6-1; d_call: .; cdr3_length: 10; cdr3_nt: TGTGCCAGGGGGGGAACTGAAGCTTTCTTT; cdr3_aa: CARGGTEAFF
clone_size: many; j_call: TRBJ2-6; v_call: TRBV28; d_call: TRBD2; cdr3_length: 20; cdr3_nt: TGTGCCAGCACCCCCCCGGGACTAGCGGGAGAAGGGTCTGGGGCCAACGTCCTGACTTTC; cdr3_aa: CASTPPGLAGEGSGANVLTF
clone_size: .; j_call: TRBJ2-6; v_call: TRBV5-1; d_call: .; cdr3_length: 14; cdr3_nt: TGCGCCAGCCTCCCAGGCTCTGGGGCCAACGTCCTGACTTTC; cdr3_aa: CASLPGSGANVLTF
clone_size: few; j_call: TRBJ2-1; v_call: TRBV5-1; d_call: TRBD2; cdr3_length: 15; cdr3_nt: TGCGCCAGCAGCCTGACAACGGGGACTAGCAATGAGCAGTTCTTC; cdr3_aa: CASSLTTGTSNEQFF
clone_size: few; j_call: TRBJ2-1; v_call: TRBV3-1; d_call: .; cdr3_length: 16; cdr3_nt: TGCGCCAGCAGCCAAGTATCCGGGAGTCTTGTCAATGAGCAGTTCTTC; cdr3_aa: CASSQVSGSLVNEQFF
clone_size: many; j_call: TRBJ2-3; v_call: TRBV24-1; d_call: TRBD2; cdr3_length: 18; cdr3_nt: TGTGCCACCAGTGAAACTCGACTAGCGGCAGTAGGCACAGATACGCAGTATTTT; cdr3_aa: CATSETRLAAVGTDTQYF
clone_size: .; j_call: TRBJ2-5; v_call: TRBV12-3/TRBV12-4; d_call: TRBD2; cdr3_length: 16; cdr3_nt: TGTGCCAGCGGCCCCGGACTAGCGGGAAAGGAAGAGACCCAGTACTTC; cdr3_aa: CASGPGLAGKEETQYF
clone_size: few; j_call: TRBJ1-6; v_call: TRBV6-5; d_call: .; cdr3_length: 16; cdr3_nt: TGTGCCAGCAGTTACTTCAGGGTAGCGAAAAATTCACCCCTCCACTTT; cdr3_aa: CASSYFRVAKNSPLHF
clone_size: few; j_call: TRBJ2-1; v_call: TRBV19; d_call: TRBD1; cdr3_length: 14; cdr3_nt: TGTGCCAGTAGCACAAAACAGGGGGTAAGGGAGCAGTTCTTC; cdr3_aa: CASSTKQGVREQFF
clone_size: .; j_call: TRBJ1-1; v_call: TRBV10-3; d_call: TRBD1; cdr3_length: 13; cdr3_nt: TGTGCCGCGGAAGGACAGGGTAACACTGAAGCTTTCTTT; cdr3_aa: CAAEGQGNTEAFF
clone_size: many; j_call: TRBJ2-7; v_call: TRBV30; d_call: .; cdr3_length: 12; cdr3_nt: TGTGCCTGGAGTGTAGGGAGATACGAGCAGTACTTC; cdr3_aa: CAWSVGRYEQYF
clone_size: many; j_call: TRBJ1-2; v_call: TRBV12-3/TRBV12-4; d_call: .; cdr3_length: 14; cdr3_nt: TGTGCCAGCAGTTTGTGGGGCCTGAACTATGGCTACACCTTC; cdr3_aa: CASSLWGLNYGYTF
clone_size: few; j_call: TRBJ1-4; v_call: TRBV20-1; d_call: .; cdr3_length: 13; cdr3_nt: TGCAGTGCAGTGGGTAGCCCTAATGAAAAACTGTTTTTT; cdr3_aa: CSAVGSPNEKLFF
clone_size: .; j_call: TRBJ2-2; v_call: TRBV7-9; d_call: .; cdr3_length: 13; cdr3_nt: TGTGCCAGCAGTCTTAGTCCGACGGGGGAGCTGTTTTTT; cdr3_aa: CASSLSPTGELFF
clone_size: .; j_call: TRBJ2-3; v_call: TRBV5-1; d_call: TRBD2; cdr3_length: 15; cdr3_nt: TGCGCCAGCAGCAGAAGCGGGGCCAGCACAGGTACGCAGTATTTT; cdr3_aa: CASSRSGASTGTQYF
clone_size: many; j_call: TRBJ2-3; v_call: TRBV28; d_call: TRBD2; cdr3_length: 17; cdr3_nt: TGTGCCAGCAGTTCAACGGGGACTAGCGGGGATCTGGGTACGCAGTATTTT; cdr3_aa: CASSSTGTSGDLGTQYF
clone_size: many; j_call: TRBJ2-5; v_call: TRBV7-2; d_call: TRBD2; cdr3_length: 14; cdr3_nt: TGTGCCAGCAGCTTACCGGGAGGACAAGAGACCCAGTACTTC; cdr3_aa: CASSLPGGQETQYF
clone_size: many; j_call: TRBJ2-3; v_call: TRBV11-2; d_call: TRBD2; cdr3_length: 18; cdr3_nt: TGTGCCAGCAGCTCGCAGCCAGCGGGAGGTATGATGACAGATACGCAGTATTTT; cdr3_aa: CASSSQPAGGMMTDTQYF
clone_size: few; j_call: TRBJ1-3; v_call: TRBV19; d_call: .; cdr3_length: 15; cdr3_nt: TGTGCCAGTAGTAAGGACCCGTCCTCTGGAAACACCATATATTTT; cdr3_aa: CASSKDPSSGNTIYF
clone_size: many; j_call: TRBJ1-5; v_call: TRBV28; d_call: .; cdr3_length: 14; cdr3_nt: TGTGCCAGCAGCTTATTTGGCGGGAATCAGCCCCAGCATTTT; cdr3_aa: CASSLFGGNQPQHF
clone_size: few; j_call: TRBJ1-4; v_call: TRBV2; d_call: .; cdr3_length: 14; cdr3_nt: TGTGCCAGCAGTGTAGGGTCAACTAATGAAAAACTGTTTTTT; cdr3_aa: CASSVGSTNEKLFF
clone_size: many; j_call: TRBJ2-2; v_call: TRBV7-2; d_call: .; cdr3_length: 14; cdr3_nt: TGTGCCAGCAGCTTAGAGAGGTTCACCGGGGAGCTGTTTTTT; cdr3_aa: CASSLERFTGELFF
clone_size: .; j_call: TRBJ2-7; v_call: TRBV3-1; d_call: .; cdr3_length: 14; cdr3_nt: TGTCCAGGCCTTTTAGTGCAGGGAGGATACGAGCAGTACTTC; cdr3_aa: CPGLLVQGGYEQYF
clone_size: few; j_call: TRBJ1-1; v_call: TRBV20-1; d_call: .; cdr3_length: 14; cdr3_nt: TGCAGTGCTAGAGACCCTACGGTGAACACTGAAGCTTTCTTT; cdr3_aa: CSARDPTVNTEAFF
clone_size: many; j_call: TRBJ2-3; v_call: TRBV11-2; d_call: .; cdr3_length: 18; cdr3_nt: TGTGCCAGCAGCTTATTGTTCCGGACAACTTCTAGCACAGATACGCAGTATTTT; cdr3_aa: CASSLLFRTTSSTDTQYF
clone_size: many; j_call: TRBJ1-3; v_call: TRBV6-1; d_call: TRBD1; cdr3_length: 16; cdr3_nt: TGTGCCAGCAGCATGAGACAGGGGGCATATGGAAACACCATATATTTT; cdr3_aa: CASSMRQGAYGNTIYF
clone_size: .; j_call: TRBJ2-3; v_call: TRBV10-1; d_call: TRBD2; cdr3_length: 16; cdr3_nt: TGCGCCAGCAGTGAGTTTGCTAGCGGGAGGTCAGATACGCAGTATTTT; cdr3_aa: CASSEFASGRSDTQYF
clone_size: .; j_call: TRBJ2-6; v_call: TRBV19; d_call: .; cdr3_length: 13; cdr3_nt: TGTGCCAGTAGGTCAGTTGGGGCCAACGTCCTGACTTTC; cdr3_aa: CASRSVGANVLTF
clone_size: many; j_call: TRBJ1-6; v_call: TRBV20-1; d_call: .; cdr3_length: 14; cdr3_nt: TGCAGTGCCCGTCGGGAGGGAGGCAATTCACCCCTCCACTTT; cdr3_aa: CSARREGGNSPLHF
clone_size: .; j_call: TRBJ2-7; v_call: TRBV7-6; d_call: TRBD1; cdr3_length: 15; cdr3_nt: TGTGCCAGCAGCTTAGCGTCCGGGGACAGCTACGAGCAGTACTTC; cdr3_aa: CASSLASGDSYEQYF
clone_size: .; j_call: TRBJ1-4; v_call: TRBV7-9; d_call: .; cdr3_length: 14; cdr3_nt: TGTGCCAGCAGCTTTTTGGGGGTGCGGGAAAAACTGTTTTTT; cdr3_aa: CASSFLGVREKLFF
clone_size: many; j_call: TRBJ2-7; v_call: TRBV28; d_call: TRBD2; cdr3_length: 16; cdr3_nt: TGTGCCAGCAGTTCCCCCCTGGGTTCTGCGGGAGACGAGCAGTACTTC; cdr3_aa: CASSSPLGSAGDEQYF